The 18 T cell receptor beta chains given below trace back to one sample, sequenced in a study of T cell repertoires in cytomegalovirus infection. Their antigens are not known. TCRdb ran MiXCR on the reads and lists one entry per CDR3 protein. The data contain approximately 280,000 distinct CDR3 sequences, 20% to 25% of them singletons. Here the sequenced sample was cultured PBMCs, taken from culture after CMV antigen stimulation. Every receptor here comes from a human donor in good health (CMV status not recorded). Some clones in this sample may be carry-over from other donors' samples.

This clonotype was seen a few times. The chain has TRBV9 and TRBJ2-1, with 8 bases lining up with TRBD2. Germline values: CDR1 SGDLS, CDR2 YYNGEE. The length of the CDR3 is 16 residues. V shed 0 bases and J 2 bases; nucleotides not matched to a gene: 4. The CDR3 sequence: CASSVGRSGTYNEQFF. CDR3 bases: TGTGCCAGCAGCGTAGGACGTAGCGGGACCTACAATGAGCAGTTCTTC.

This clonotype was observed a handful of times. The junction and the germline gene differ at one end; a read error may be behind it. V and J are TRBV12-3 or TRBV12-4 and TRBJ1-1; D remains ambiguous. The CDR3 runs 14 residues. The CDR3 loop is CASRLDGVNTEAFF. The CDR3 bases are TGTGCCAGCAGGTTAGACGGGGTGAACACTGAAGCTTTCTTT.

The rearrangement joins TRBV7-6 to TRBJ2-5; D perhaps matches TRBD1 (5 bases). The V end was cut by 3 bases, the J end by 2 bases, with 10 bases between. This CDR3 has 14 residues. CDR1 and CDR2 (germline): SGHVS, FNYEAQ. In nucleotides, the CDR3 is TGTGCCAGCAGCTTTAAGGGGAAACAAGAGACCCAGTACTTC. Amino acid sequence: CASSFKGKQETQYF. The whole variable domain, remainder taken from reference TRBV7-6 and TRBJ2-5, is GAGVSQSPRYKVTKRGQDVALRCDPISGHVSLYWYRQALGQGPEFLTYFNYEAQQDKSGLPNDRFSAERPEGSISTLTIQRTEQRDSAMYRCASSFKGKQETQYFGPGTRLLVL.

J is TRBJ2-7 and V is TRBV10-3; 10 bases fit TRBD1. In germline, CDR1 is ENHRY, CDR2 SYGVKD. V was pared by 11 bases and J by 4 bases, with 11 bases of the junction left unmatched. The CDR3 loop spans 14 amino acids. The CDR3 loop is CAVHSGQGKYEQYF. Written as DNA, the CDR3 is TGTGCCGTACATTCGGGACAGGGGAAATACGAGCAGTACTTC.

The chain has TRBV27 and TRBJ1-6, with D possibly matching TRBD1 (6 bases). Germline-derived CDR1 and CDR2 are MNHEY and SMNVEV (reference sequence). This CDR3 has 15 residues. V lost 6 bases and J 9 bases, leaving 18 bases between the germline ends. The CDR3 sequence is CASSSPRGASSPLHF. CDR3 nucleotides: TGTGCCAGCAGCTCGCCCCGGGGGGCGAGTTCACCCCTCCACTTT.

This clonotype has ten or more counts. This chain joins TRBV28 and TRBJ2-1, with D maybe TRBD1 (5 bases). Germline V CDR1 and CDR2: MDHEN, SYDVKM. This CDR3 spans 13 amino acids. Trimming took 10 bases from V and 3 from J, leaving 13 bases between them. The CDR3 protein is CATLHRHYNEQFF. The CDR3 nucleotides are TGTGCCACCCTGCACAGGCACTACAATGAGCAGTTCTTC.

This clonotype has ten or more counts. The genes are TRBV7-2 and TRBJ1-1; tentative D call: TRBD1 (5 bases). CDR3 length equals 14 residues. Germline V gene lookup returns CDR1 SGHTA and CDR2 FQGNSA. The ends were cut back, 5 bases at V and 4 bases at J, with 14 bases in the middle. CDR3 in amino acids: CASSGRAGSTEAFF. CDR3 bases: TGTGCCAGCAGCGGTCGGGCAGGGAGCACTGAAGCTTTCTTT. The full variable domain, with the rest looked up from reference TRBV7-2 and TRBJ1-1, is GAGVSQSPSNKVTEKGKDVELRCDPISGHTALYWYRQSLGQGLEFLIYFQGNSAPDKSGLPSDRFSAERTGGSVSTLTIQRTQQEDSAVYLCASSGRAGSTEAFFGQGTRLTVV.

The chain carries TRBV20-1 and TRBJ2-1, with 13 bases lining up with TRBD2. With V trimmed by 1 base and J by 4 bases, 10 bases remained unmatched. The CDR3 covers 18 residues. Germline CDR1 and CDR2: DFQATT and SNEGSKA (reference sequence). The CDR3 DNA reads TGCAGTGCTAGAGCCGACCGGACTAGCGGGAGAGGGTACAATGAGCAGTTCTTC. Protein sequence: CSARADRTSGRGYNEQFF.

V gene TRBV5-4 combines with J gene TRBJ2-3, with D possibly being TRBD1 or TRBD2 (6 bases each). The germline gives CDR1 SGHNT, CDR2 YYREEE (reference sequence). The CDR3 totals 17 residues. Between the trimmed V and J ends, which lost 4 bases and 11 bases, there was a span of 29 bases. CDR3 amino acids: CASSPAQMGVAEGGQYF. Here the CDR3 DNA reads TGTGCCAGCAGCCCCGCACAAATGGGTGTAGCGGAGGGGGGGCAGTATTTT.

V gene TRBV30 combines with J gene TRBJ1-5; unclear D gene. This CDR3 is built from 12 residues. The V gene lost 2 bases and the J gene lost 6 bases, with 8 bases spanning the gap. The germline gives CDR1 GTSNPN, CDR2 SVGIG (reference sequence). For the CDR3, the DNA is TGTGCCTGGAGTCCACATGGTCAGCCCCAGCATTTT. Protein sequence: CAWSPHGQPQHF.

J is TRBJ2-7 and V is TRBV6-5; the D is unclear. CDR3 length equals 13 residues. CDR1 and CDR2 from the germline V gene are MNHEY and SVGAGI. The V gene lost 4 bases and the J gene lost 4 bases, with 11 bases spanning the gap. The CDR3 loop reads CASSFGPGYEQYV. Written as DNA, the CDR3 is TGTGCCAGCAGTTTCGGGCCAGGATACGAGCAGTACGTC.

This clonotype occurred a few times. This CDR3 reads CASSKTGVQTQYF. DNA of the CDR3: TGTGCCAGTAGTAAAACAGGGGTACAGACCCAGTACTTC. The J gene is TRBJ2-5, the V gene TRBV19, with 7 bases aligning to TRBD1. After removal of 4 bases from V and 6 bases from J, the junction contained 5 bases not matched to a gene. Per germline, CDR1 LNHDA and CDR2 SQIVND (reference sequence). The CDR3 has 13 amino acids.

This clonotype was seen many times. This chain uses TRBV12-3 or TRBV12-4 with TRBJ1-1; D not resolved. This CDR3 contains 13 residues. Trimming stripped 2 bases from V and 4 bases from J, with 8 bases between. The CDR3 bases are TGTGCCAGCAGTTTAATGGGTCTCACTGAAGCTTTCTTT. It yields the protein CASSLMGLTEAFF.

This clonotype was observed a handful of times. This sequence joins TRBV12-3 or TRBV12-4 and TRBJ2-3, with unresolved D. This CDR3 is 12 amino acids long. V was trimmed by 4 bases and J by 6 bases, leaving 8 bases between them. CDR3 DNA: TGTGCCAGCAGTTGGGCCGGGGATACGCAGTATTTT. It yields the protein CASSWAGDTQYF.

This clonotype came up many times. The CDR3 reads CASSWDSIQETQYF. In DNA, the CDR3 is TGTGCCAGCAGCTGGGACAGCATTCAAGAGACCCAGTACTTC. V usage is TRBV7-2 and J usage is TRBJ2-5, with TRBD1 matching 7 bases. In germline, CDR1 is SGHTA, CDR2 FQGNSA. This CDR3 is 14 amino acids long. The trim removed 4 bases at V and 2 bases at J, leaving 4 bases unmatched.

This clonotype was detected many times. V usage is TRBV7-2 and J usage is TRBJ1-1, with D possibly matching TRBD1 (5 bases). The CDR3 consists of 14 residues. Trimming left V 0 bases short and J 2 bases short, with 7 bases between. Germline V gene sequence: CDR1 SGHTA, CDR2 FQGNSA. The CDR3 protein is CASSLARDNTEAFF. In DNA form, the CDR3 reads TGTGCCAGCAGCTTAGCCAGGGATAACACTGAAGCTTTCTTT.

This clonotype came up many times. The chain combines TRBV12-3 or TRBV12-4 with TRBJ2-1; tentative D call: TRBD2 (7 bases). The CDR3 contains 15 residues. Trimming left V 6 bases short and J 4 bases short, with 16 bases between. The CDR3 DNA is TGTGCCAGCAGGACTAGCCAGGGGTTATACAATGAGCAGTTCTTC. Encoded protein: CASRTSQGLYNEQFF.

A few counts support this clonotype. The chain couples TRBV4-2 to TRBJ2-4; 8 bases are shared with TRBD2. The V and J ends lost 0 bases and 4 bases, in that order; junction bases with no gene match: 5. CDR1 is LGHNA and CDR2 is YNFKEQ in the germline V gene. The CDR3 contains 16 residues. This chain's CDR3 is CASSQDFTSGKNIQYF. The DNA for the CDR3 is TGTGCCAGCAGCCAAGATTTCACTAGCGGAAAAAACATTCAGTACTTC.